The clone carrying this T cell receptor (beta chain) was detected once. The data derive from a study of cytomegalovirus exposure and HLA in healthy donors. Assay used: immunoSEQ multiplex PCR; TCRdb lists only in-frame clones, some missing. The data show 200,000 or so clones, approximately 80% seen once. The TCR comes from a man in his late teens or twenties in good health and CMV-seropositive. The sample consisted of PBMCs.

CDR3 amino acids: CASPGGANVLTF. The CDR3 coding sequence is TGTGCCAGCCCAGGTGGGGCCAACGTCCTGACTTTC. V is TRBV7-8 and J is TRBJ2-6; D gene unclear. V was cut by 8 bases and J by 3 bases, with 5 bases left in between. Germline loops: CDR1 SGHVS, CDR2 FQNEAQ. CDR3 length equals 12 residues.